A single T cell receptor (beta chain) is shown here with its context. No cognate antigen has been identified for it. The record has no base qualities; no much larger clone is one base away. The library was prepared using the immunoSEQ multiplex PCR assay. A mixture of 60 forward primers for TCR Vbeta segments and 13 reverse primers for TCR Jbeta segments was used in the multiplex PCR. The CDR3 region of rearranged TCR beta genes was amplified from genomic DNA with a multiplex PCR assay. The Illumina HiSeq System was used to sequence the amplified TCR beta libraries as 87-base-pair reads. Processing in the source paper ran as follows. In a later analysis, roughly 80 million unique TCR beta chains were counted across the approximately 620 repertoires, and about 10 million of these chains were shared by at least two donors. A nearest-neighbor algorithm error-corrected the raw reads and collapsed the reads into unique sequences, merging closely related sequences to remove PCR and sequencing errors. Alignment of CDR3 sequences to IMGT reference sequences was used to assign V, D and J gene segments. For a sequence to be retained, at least a six-nucleotide match to both a V gene segment and a J gene segment was required. Rearrangements were called productive when the CDR3 lacked stop codons and stayed in frame with V and J; all others were non-productive. CDR3 was defined by IMGT convention, running from the second conserved V-encoded cysteine to the conserved J-encoded phenylalanine. The earlier analysis of about 570 of the donors excluded any sequence lacking an unambiguous match to a single V gene segment. In an earlier analysis of several hundred of the donors, V segments were called functional above 56.7% productive rearrangements and were called segregating when the between-donor standard deviation exceeded 5%. To diagnose cytomegalovirus status from the catalog of TCR beta chain sequences, a statistical classification framework was built. In a later analysis, TCR nucleotide sequences were compared against IMGT/GENE-DB human TR gene sequences so that V and J genes could be assigned. A later analysis assigned CDR3 sequences and most-parsimonious VDJ recombination scenarios with the TCRdist pipeline. In a later analysis, every TCR beta chain was defined by the combination of its CDR3 amino acid sequence and its V-gene family, and reads without a unique V-gene family were dropped. In a later analysis, 500 to 650 highly shared, low-generation-probability nucleotide sequences were removed to address suspected cross-contamination and a sequencing artifact. In a later analysis, a clonal expansion index was calculated for each public chain from normalized within-repertoire ranks of inferred template counts. A later analysis computed generation probabilities with a VDJ recombination model fitted to out-of-frame rearrangements, and checked the results against IGoR. In a later analysis, TCR-TCR, TCR-HLA and TCR-CMV co-occurrence was scored with hypergeometric tests, and a repertoire-size bias correction was applied to TCR pairs. In a later analysis, false discovery rates were estimated by permuting HLA or CMV assignments 20 times. In a later analysis, co-occurring TCRs were grouped using DBSCAN, and TCRdist sequence similarity was added for clustering within HLA-allele-positive subsets. Repertoires with fewer than 30,000 or more than 120,000 public chains were left out of co-occurrence clustering, as were roughly five repertoires with anomalous nucleotide sharing. The clones in this table, taken by TCRdb from immuneACCESS, are in-frame only. Not every clone is retained; where verified, under half of the shortfall comes from an unresolved V gene, and the cause of the rest is unknown. V, J and clone size derive from that table, while D and trimming were established from the DNA sequence. For this sample the table gives roughly 120,000 clones, of which around 10% were detected only once. 3% of the sample is held by the ten biggest clonotypes.

CDR1 and CDR2 are drawn from the germline V gene: SGDLS, YYNGEE. V and J are truncated by 0 bases and 0 bases respectively, leaving an intervening sequence of 14 bases. Its CDR3 holds 17 amino acids, cysteine through phenylalanine. Only the CDR3 portion is preserved as DNA: 51 bases, with reading frame beginning at the first base. The cohort consisted of 650 to 850 healthy bone marrow donors. At the time of sampling, all cohort members were nominally healthy, though unrecorded immune exposures were likely present. The donor tested CMV seronegative and was one of the 352 seronegative cohort members. A peripheral blood sample was provided by each donor, and peripheral blood mononuclear cells were used for TCR beta sequencing. Genomic DNA extraction from the blood cell samples was performed with the Qiagen DNeasy Blood Extraction Kit. These data belong to a study of cytomegalovirus exposure and HLA in healthy donors (dated by TCRdb to the late 2010s). With respect to the entire study: An earlier analysis of some 550 of the donors reported 250 to 350 Gb of sequence data and 117 million unique TCR beta sequences from about 179 million T cells. About 310 gigabases of sequencing data and 80 million or so unique TCR sequences were included in an early release covering roughly 700 HLA-typed donors. Of the roughly 430 genotyped donors, roughly 80% fell in the genetic ancestry cluster associated with self-reported Caucasian donors. The study aimed to test whether cataloging public T cell receptors could reveal signatures of past pathogen exposure. Using immunosequencing, the study profiled T cell repertoires from around 680 subjects and related those repertoires to cytomegalovirus serostatus. Besides the first cohort of hundreds of subjects, a separate validation cohort made up of 120 different subjects was used. To predict cytomegalovirus infection status, the study combined high-throughput TCR immunosequencing, statistical association of individual TCRs with disease status, and machine learning. A later analysis re-analyzed previously published TCR beta repertoires from 600 to 850 donors and added high-resolution HLA genotyping to study TCR occurrence patterns. Rather than using new phenotypic data, the later analysis identified candidate immune exposures from TCR beta sequences and from how often those sequences occurred across donors. An earlier analysis of roughly 600 of the donors used high-throughput TCR beta sequencing to judge whether each TCR beta V gene segment behaved as functional or pseudogenic. Donor age, sex, ethnicity and CMV serostatus were compiled alongside the repertoire data. In a later genetic analysis, genome-wide SNP genotypes for about three fifths of the roughly 670 donors were used, and that subset was treated as a discovery cohort. Every repertoire in the discovery cohort had been generated on one and the same sequencing platform. HLA typing covered class I and class II loci at four-digit resolution. Typing coverage varied by locus: roughly 620-640 donors for A, B, C, DRB1 and DQB1; under 550 for DQA1; about 590 for DPA1; under 490 for DPB1. Because of strong linkage in the cohort, four to six DR-DQ haplotypes were treated as single units for association and clustering. Among roughly 400 genotyped donors of the cohort, an average of about 240,000 unique TCR beta nucleotide sequences were sequenced per donor, roughly 18% of them non-productive. Findings and caveats that apply to the study as a whole: The cohort was sequenced for TCR beta chains only, and without alpha or paired-chain data the features that could be detected were limited. Roughly uniform sequencing depth across donors was assumed in presence/absence analyses, although this assumption may not hold. In vitro tests confirmed that a few of the cytomegalovirus-associated TCR beta chains recognize cytomegalovirus antigens. The authors suggested that the approach could potentially be extended to other disease states and immunological phenotypes. Across donors, most TCR sequences were observed very rarely, whereas some public TCRs were present in many individuals. The sequencing pipeline was judged likely to have produced a cluster of highly shared sequence variants as a technical artifact. A further reported finding was that TCR beta sequences accurately predicted the HLA-A and HLA-B alleles for most subjects in the first cohort. A later analysis found that most CMV-associated TCR beta chains appeared HLA-restricted, with HLA associations seemingly driven largely by CMV exposure. HLA typing was unavailable for some donors at each locus, so association tests used only the typed subset. Linkage disequilibrium might explain the correlated functional status among segregating V segments, but an unknown experimental factor could not be excluded. In a later analysis, HLA-associated TCR beta chains were found to be more clonally expanded and to have lower generation probabilities than equally common non-associated chains. V-gene and J-gene trimming of TCR beta chains was associated with a missense DCLRE1C variant in a later genetic analysis, and the association was replicated in an independent cohort. Some IMGT-functional V segments, including TRBV6-2 and TRBV6-3, could not be distinguished by the 87-base-pair reads and were therefore excluded. CMV serostatus was the only immune exposure information available for the cohort. Roughly 15 rarely observed V segments, including chromosome 9 orphons, were excluded from the earlier analysis of a few hundred of the donors because counts were too low. Cytomegalovirus status was reported to be diagnosed by the classifier with high specificity and sensitivity in both the original and validation cohorts. The study gave a list of 150 to 200 TCR beta chains associated with cytomegalovirus. According to a later analysis, parvovirus B19, influenza, CMV and Epstein-Barr virus appeared linked to several top co-occurrence clusters. In an earlier analysis of over 550 of the donors, most TCR beta V segments were observed in productive rearrangements about 87% or about 30% of the time, broadly matching IMGT annotations. Assigning TCR associations to individual alleles was difficult when HLA alleles, especially DR and DQ, strongly co-occurred. In a later analysis, around 17,000 TCR beta sequences were associated with specific HLA alleles at a false discovery rate of 0.05. In a later analysis, TCR association rates were found to vary across HLA loci, with the most associated TCRs seen for DRB1 alleles and the fewest for HLA-C alleles. In a later genetic analysis, fewer N-insertions in productive TCRs were reported among donors in an Asian-associated ancestry cluster than the roughly 700-donor mean.

The origin of this receptor is a man younger than 45 in good health and CMV-seronegative. This chain is built from TRBV9 and TRBJ2-3, with the D segment identity uncertain. Source material: PBMCs. CDR3 sequence: CASSVGAGTPSTDTQYF. Read as DNA, the sequence is TGTGCCAGCAGCGTAGGGGCAGGCACTCCTAGCACAGATACGCAGTATTTT.